This TCR beta chain was observed in a study of cytomegalovirus exposure and HLA in healthy donors. Broader study findings: Across donors, presence/absence analyses took sequencing depth to be roughly uniform. Among CMV-associated TCR beta chains, most appeared HLA-restricted in a later analysis. 16,951 TCR beta sequences were associated with HLA alleles at 0.05 false discovery rate in a later analysis.

The CDR3 loop spans 12 amino acids. V was cut by 3 bases and J by 16 bases, with 16 bases left in between. The germline CDR1 and CDR2 sequences are SEHNR and FQNEAQ (reference sequence). The primer mix had 60 Vbeta and 13 Jbeta primers. Libraries were prepared by immunoSEQ multiplex PCR; TCRdb keeps only in-frame clonotypes and omits some of them. The table lists about 150,000 clones, less than 90% of them singletons. About this clone itself: Its antigen is undetermined.

The receptor was derived from a male donor in good health and CMV-seropositive. The sequenced material came from PBMCs. The chain recombines TRBV7-9 with TRBJ2-1; D remains ambiguous. The CDR3 sequence is CASSFTPSHTFF. CDR3 in DNA: TGTGCCAGCAGCTTCACCCCAAGCCATACCTTCTTC.